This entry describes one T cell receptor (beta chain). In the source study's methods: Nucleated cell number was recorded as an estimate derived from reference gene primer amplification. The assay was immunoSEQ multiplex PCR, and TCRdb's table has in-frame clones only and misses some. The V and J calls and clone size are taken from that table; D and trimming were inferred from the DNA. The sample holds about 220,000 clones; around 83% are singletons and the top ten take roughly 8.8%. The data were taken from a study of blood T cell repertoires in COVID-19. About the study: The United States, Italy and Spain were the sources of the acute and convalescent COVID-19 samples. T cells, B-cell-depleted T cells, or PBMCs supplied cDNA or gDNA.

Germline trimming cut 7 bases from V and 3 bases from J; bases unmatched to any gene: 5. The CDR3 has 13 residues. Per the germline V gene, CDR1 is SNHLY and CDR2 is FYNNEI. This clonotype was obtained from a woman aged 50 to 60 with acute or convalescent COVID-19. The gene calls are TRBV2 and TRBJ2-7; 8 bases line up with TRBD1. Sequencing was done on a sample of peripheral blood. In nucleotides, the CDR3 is TGTGCCAGCAATATACAGGGGGGCTACGAGCAGTACTTC. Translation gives CASNIQGGYEQYF. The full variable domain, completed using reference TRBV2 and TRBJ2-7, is EPEVTQTPSHQVTQMGQEVILRCVPISNHLYFYWYRQILGQKVEFLVSFYNNEISEKSEIFDDQFSVERPDGSNFTLKIRSTKLEDSAMYFCASNIQGGYEQYFGPGTRLTVT.